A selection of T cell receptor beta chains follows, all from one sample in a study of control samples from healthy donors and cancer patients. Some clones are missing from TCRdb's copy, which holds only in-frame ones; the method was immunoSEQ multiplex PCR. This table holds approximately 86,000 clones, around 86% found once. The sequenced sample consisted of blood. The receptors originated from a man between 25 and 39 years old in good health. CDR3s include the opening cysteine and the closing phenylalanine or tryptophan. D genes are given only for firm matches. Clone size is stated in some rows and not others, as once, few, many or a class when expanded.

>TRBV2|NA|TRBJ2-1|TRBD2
TGTGCCAGCAGTCTACTAGCGGGAGCCTACAATGAGCAGTTCTTC
CASSLLAGAYNEQFF
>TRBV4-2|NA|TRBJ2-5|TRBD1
TGTGCCAGCAGCCAAGGGATTGGACAGGGTGAAGAAGAGACCCAGTACTTC
CASSQGIGQGEEETQYF
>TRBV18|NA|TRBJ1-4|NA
TGTGCCAGCTCACTCGCCAGGGCTAATGAAAAACTGTTTTTT
CASSLARANEKLFF
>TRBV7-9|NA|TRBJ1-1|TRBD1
TGTGCCAGCAGCTCGCCGACAGGGGGCACTGAAGCTTTCTTT
CASSSPTGGTEAFF
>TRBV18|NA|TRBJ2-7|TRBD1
TGTGCCAGCTCAGGGGACAGCTACGAGCAGTACTTC
CASSGDSYEQYF
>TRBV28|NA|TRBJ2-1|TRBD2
TGTGCCAGCAGTGCGGCTAGCGGGGGGCGGGAGTACAATGAGCAGTTCTTC
CASSAASGGREYNEQFF
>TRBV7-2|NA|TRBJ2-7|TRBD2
TGTGCCAGCAGCTTATTAGCGGGGTCGAGCTCCTACGAGCAGTACTTC
CASSLLAGSSSYEQYF
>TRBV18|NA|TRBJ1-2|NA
TGTGCCAGCTCACCCCTTGGTGGGGACTATGGCTACACCTTC
CASSPLGGDYGYTF
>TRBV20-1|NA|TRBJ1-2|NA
TGCAGTGTGCAGGATAACTATGGCTACACCTTC
CSVQDNYGYTF
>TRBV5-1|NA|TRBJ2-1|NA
TGCGCCAGCAGCTTGAACGATGAGCAGTTCTTC
CASSLNDEQFF
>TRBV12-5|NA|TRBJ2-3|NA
TGTGCTAGTGGTTTGGAAGACAGGACGGATACGCAGTATTTT
CASGLEDRTDTQYF
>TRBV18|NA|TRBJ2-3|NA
TGTGCCAGCCTATACATGACCCTCGGGAGCACAGATACGCAGTATTTT
CASLYMTLGSTDTQYF
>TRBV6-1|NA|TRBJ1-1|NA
TGTGCCAGCAGTGAATCGAAAGATACTCAAGCTTTCTTT
CASSESKDTQAFF
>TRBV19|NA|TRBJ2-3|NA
TGTGCCAGTATGGCTAGCCCCGTCACAGATACGCAGTATTTT
CASMASPVTDTQYF
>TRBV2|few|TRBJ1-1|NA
TGTGCCAGCGGGTGGGGTCCGAACACTGAAGCTTTCTTT
CASGWGPNTEAFF
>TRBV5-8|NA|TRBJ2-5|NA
TGTGCCAGCAGCCCCGGGGGACAGTCCAATCAAGAGACCCAGTACTTC
CASSPGGQSNQETQYF
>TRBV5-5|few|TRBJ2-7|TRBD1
TGTGCCAGCAGGACCGGGACAGGGCCATACGAGCAGTACTTC
CASRTGTGPYEQYF
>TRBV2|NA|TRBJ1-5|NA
TGTGCCAGCAGTGAAACTCAGCTAAGGAGCAATCAGCCCCAGCATTTT
CASSETQLRSNQPQHF
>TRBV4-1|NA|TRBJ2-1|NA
TGCGCCAGCAGCCAAACCAGGACGTACAATGAGCAGTTCTTC
CASSQTRTYNEQFF
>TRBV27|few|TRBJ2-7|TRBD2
TGTGCCAGCACCAGGGAGCGGGGACCCTACGAGCAGTACTTC
CASTRERGPYEQYF
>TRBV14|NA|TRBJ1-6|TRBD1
TGTGCCAGCAGCCCGTTGACAGGGGAGTATTCACCCCTCCACTTT
CASSPLTGEYSPLHF
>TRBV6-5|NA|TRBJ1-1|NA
TGTGCCAGCAGTTACTCGGGGAGAGGCACTGAAGCTTTCTTT
CASSYSGRGTEAFF
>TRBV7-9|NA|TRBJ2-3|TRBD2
TGTGCCAGCAGCCCCGGGACTAGCGGGGAAACTAGCACAGATACGCAGTATTTT
CASSPGTSGETSTDTQYF
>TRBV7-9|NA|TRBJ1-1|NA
TGTGCCAGCAGCCCGTTTTTGGAGAACACTGAAGCTTTCTTT
CASSPFLENTEAFF
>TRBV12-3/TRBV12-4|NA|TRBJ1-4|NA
TGTGCCAGCAGTTTAGCGTCAGGGGAAAAACTGTTTTTT
CASSLASGEKLFF
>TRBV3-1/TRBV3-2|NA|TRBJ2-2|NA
TGTGCCAGCAGCCACGGGGCGGTGAACACCGGGGAGCTGTTTTTT
CASSHGAVNTGELFF
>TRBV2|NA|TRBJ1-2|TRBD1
TGTGCCAGCAGAGAACAGGGGGCGCGTGGCTACACCTTC
CASREQGARGYTF
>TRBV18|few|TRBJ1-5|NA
TGTGCCAGCTCACCGAATAGCAATCAGCCCCAGCATTTT
CASSPNSNQPQHF
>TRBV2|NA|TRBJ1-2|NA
TGTGCCAGCAGTTCACAGAGTACTAACTATGGCTACACCTTC
CASSSQSTNYGYTF
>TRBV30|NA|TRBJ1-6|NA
TGTGCCTGGAGGGATAATCGGGTCAGCCTCCACTTT
CAWRDNRVSLHF
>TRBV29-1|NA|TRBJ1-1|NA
TGCAGCGTTGAAGGGGGGGGCATGAACACTGAAGCTTTCTTT
CSVEGGGMNTEAFF
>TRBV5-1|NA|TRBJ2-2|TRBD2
TGCGCCAGCAGCCTAAGGACTAGCGGGGGGGCCGGGGAGCTGTTTTTT
CASSLRTSGGAGELFF
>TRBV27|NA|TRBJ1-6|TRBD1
TGTGCCAGCAGTCAATCCCAGGGGGTGGAATCACCCCTCCACTTT
CASSQSQGVESPLHF
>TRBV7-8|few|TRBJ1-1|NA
TGTGCCAGCAGCTTGCAAGGACAAGTGAACACTGAAGCTTTCTTT
CASSLQGQVNTEAFF
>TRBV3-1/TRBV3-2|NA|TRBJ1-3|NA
TGTGCCAGCAGCCCCCGTTCAGGAAACACCATATATTTT
CASSPRSGNTIYF
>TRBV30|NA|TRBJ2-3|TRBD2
TGTGCCTGGAGTGTTCTAGCGGGGGCCGGGGATACGCAGTATTTT
CAWSVLAGAGDTQYF
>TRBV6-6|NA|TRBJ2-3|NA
TGTGCCAGCAGTTACTCTCAGGGTTATACGCAGTATTTT
CASSYSQGYTQYF
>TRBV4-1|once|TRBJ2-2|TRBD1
TGCGCCAGCAGCGGACAGGAAACGAACACCGGGGAGCTGTTTTTT
CASSGQETNTGELFF
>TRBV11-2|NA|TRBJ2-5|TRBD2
TGTGCCAGCAGCCGATGGGGTGGCGGGGGGCCCTATCAAGAGACCCAGTACTTC
CASSRWGGGGPYQETQYF
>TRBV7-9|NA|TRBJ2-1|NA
TGTGCCAGCAGCTTGGCGGGTAGCGATGAGCAGTTCTTC
CASSLAGSDEQFF
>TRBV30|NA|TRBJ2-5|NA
TGTGCCTGGAGTGTGCAGGGTGTCGAGACCCAGTACTTC
CAWSVQGVETQYF
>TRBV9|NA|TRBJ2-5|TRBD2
TGTGCCAGCAGCCCTACTAGCGGGGGGGCCTGGGAGACCCAGTACTTC
CASSPTSGGAWETQYF
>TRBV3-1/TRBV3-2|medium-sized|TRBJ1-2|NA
TGTGCCAGCAGCCAAGGGGGCCTTAGCTATGGCTACACCTTC
CASSQGGLSYGYTF
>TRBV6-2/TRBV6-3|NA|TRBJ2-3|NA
TGTGCCAGCAGTTACAACGGCGTCCCAGATACGCAGTATTTT
CASSYNGVPDTQYF
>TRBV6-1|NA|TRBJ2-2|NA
TGTGCCAGCAGTGAAGCCTCAGAAATTAACACCGGGGAGCTGTTTTTT
CASSEASEINTGELFF
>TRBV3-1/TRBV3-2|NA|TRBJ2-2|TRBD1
TGTGCCAGCAGCCAAGGGACAGGGGGCAACACCGGGGAGCTGTTTTTT
CASSQGTGGNTGELFF
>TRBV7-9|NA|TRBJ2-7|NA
TGTGCCAGCAGCCCTGGTGGGGGGCCGTCGGACGAGCAGTACTTC
CASSPGGGPSDEQYF
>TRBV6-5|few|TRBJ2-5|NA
TGTGCCAGCAGTTACGGGGAGACCCAGTACTTC
CASSYGETQYF
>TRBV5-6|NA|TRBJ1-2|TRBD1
TGTGCCAGCAGCTTGGAGACAGGGAACTATGGCTACACCTTC
CASSLETGNYGYTF
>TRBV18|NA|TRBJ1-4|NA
TGTGCCAGCTCACCACCAGGGGTTGATGAAAAACTGTTTTTT
CASSPPGVDEKLFF
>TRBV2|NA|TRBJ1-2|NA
TGTGCCAGCAGTGAACCCCAGGGACGGGGCTACACCTTC
CASSEPQGRGYTF
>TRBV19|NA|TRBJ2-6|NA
TGTGCCAGTAGTAAAATGGGCGCCCGATCTGGGGCCAACGTCCTGACTTTC
CASSKMGARSGANVLTF